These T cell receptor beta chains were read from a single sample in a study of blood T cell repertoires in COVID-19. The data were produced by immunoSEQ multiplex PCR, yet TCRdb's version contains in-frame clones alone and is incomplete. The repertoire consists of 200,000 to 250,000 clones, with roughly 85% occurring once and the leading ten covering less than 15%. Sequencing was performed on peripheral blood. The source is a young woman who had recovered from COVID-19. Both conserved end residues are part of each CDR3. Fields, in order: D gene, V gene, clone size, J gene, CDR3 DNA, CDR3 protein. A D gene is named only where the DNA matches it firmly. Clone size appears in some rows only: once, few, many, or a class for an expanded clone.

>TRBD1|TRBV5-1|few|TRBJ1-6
TGCGCCAGCAGCGCGACAGGGCGCAGCTCCTATAATTCACCCCTCCACTTT
CASSATGRSSYNSPLHF
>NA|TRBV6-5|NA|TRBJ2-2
TGTGCCAGCATAGGGGTCCCTTGGGTGTTTTTT
CASIGVPWVFF
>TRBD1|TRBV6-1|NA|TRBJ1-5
TGTGCCAGCAGGGAACAGGGGGCGACCCCTTATAGCAATCAGCCCCAGCATTTT
CASREQGATPYSNQPQHF
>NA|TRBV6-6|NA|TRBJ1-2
TGTGCCAGCAGTTACTGGGCGGACCGGGGGAAATATGGCTACACCTTC
CASSYWADRGKYGYTF
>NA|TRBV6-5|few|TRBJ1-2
TGTGCCAGCAGTTTAGGACAGTCCTATGGCTACACCTTC
CASSLGQSYGYTF
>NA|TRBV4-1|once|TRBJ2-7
TGCGCCAGCAGCCAAGACAGTGCCTACGAGCAGTACTTC
CASSQDSAYEQYF
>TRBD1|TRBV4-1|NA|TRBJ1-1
TGCGCCAGCAGCCAAGGGCCGGACAGGGGTACTGAAGCTTTCTTT
CASSQGPDRGTEAFF
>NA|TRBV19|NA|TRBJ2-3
TGTGCCAGTAGTCTAGCAGGCGACACAGATACGCAGTATTTT
CASSLAGDTDTQYF
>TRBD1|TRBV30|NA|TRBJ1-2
TGTGCAGGGACTGGGACAGGGCTTGGCTACACCTTC
CAGTGTGLGYTF
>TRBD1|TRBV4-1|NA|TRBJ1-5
TGCGCCAGCAGCCAAGGCCTTGGGACAGTTAATCAGCCCCAGCATTTT
CASSQGLGTVNQPQHF
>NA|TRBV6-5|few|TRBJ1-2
TGTGCCAGCATAACAGAACATGGCTACACCTTC
CASITEHGYTF
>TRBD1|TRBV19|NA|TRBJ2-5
TGTGCCAGTAGTGTCCGGGACAGAATATTTCAAGAGACCCAGTACTTC
CASSVRDRIFQETQYF
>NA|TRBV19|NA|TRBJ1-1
TGTGCCAGCAGAAAACGACAGCCAGAGAACACTGAAGCTTTCTTT
CASRKRQPENTEAFF
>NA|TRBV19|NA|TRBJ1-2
TGTGCCAGCGCTCGGTTGGGAGGGTTGAATGGCTACACCTTC
CASARLGGLNGYTF
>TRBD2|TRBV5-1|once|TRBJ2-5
TGCGCCAGCAGCTTGGGGCTAGCGGGAGGGCCTATGGAAGAGACCCAGTACTTC
CASSLGLAGGPMEETQYF
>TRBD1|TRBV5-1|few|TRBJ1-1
TGCGCCAGCAACCCAGGGGGAATGAACACTGAAGCTTTCTTT
CASNPGGMNTEAFF
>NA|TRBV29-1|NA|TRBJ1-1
TGCAGCGTTGTTGGTGCGGTAGGCACTGAAGCTTTCTTT
CSVVGAVGTEAFF
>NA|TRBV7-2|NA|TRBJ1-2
TGTGCCAGCAGCTTAAAGGTAGCAGGGAACGGCTACACCTTC
CASSLKVAGNGYTF
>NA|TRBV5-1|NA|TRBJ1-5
TGCGCCAGCAGCGTAGGGGCAGGGGGCAATCAGCCCCAGCATTTT
CASSVGAGGNQPQHF
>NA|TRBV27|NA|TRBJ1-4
TGTGCCAGCAGTCAAAACAGTGCAACTAATGAAAAACTGTTTTTT
CASSQNSATNEKLFF
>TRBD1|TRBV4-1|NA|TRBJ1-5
TGCGCCAGCAGCCATGCGGACAGGTCCAATCAGCCCCAGCATTTT
CASSHADRSNQPQHF
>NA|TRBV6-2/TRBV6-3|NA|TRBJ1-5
TGTGCCAGCAGTTACGTTGGGGGCACGGGGCAGCCCCAGCATTTT
CASSYVGGTGQPQHF
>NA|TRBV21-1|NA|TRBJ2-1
TGTGCCAGCAGCAAGGACAGGGCTAAGAGCAATGAGCAGTTCTTC
CASSKDRAKSNEQFF
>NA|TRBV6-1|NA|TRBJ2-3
TGTGCCAGCAGTGAAAACCTACAGGCAGATACGCAGTATTTT
CASSENLQADTQYF
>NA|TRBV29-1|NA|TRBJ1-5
TGCAGCGTTGGGGGGCAGGGAGGGAATCAGCCCCAGCATTTT
CSVGGQGGNQPQHF
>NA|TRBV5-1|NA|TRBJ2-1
TGCGCCAGCAGCCCTACAGGGTTGTCTGAGCAGTTCTTC
CASSPTGLSEQFF
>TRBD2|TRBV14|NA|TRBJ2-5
TGTGCCAGCAGCCAACTCCCGGGACTAGCGGGAGGACATCAAGAGACCCAGTACTTC
CASSQLPGLAGGHQETQYF
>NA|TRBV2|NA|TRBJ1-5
TGTGCCAGCAGTGAGAGGGCGGGTAATCAGCCCCAGCATTTT
CASSERAGNQPQHF
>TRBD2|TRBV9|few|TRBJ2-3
TGTGCCAGCAGCGGAGGGACTAGCGGGAACACAGATACGCAGTATTTT
CASSGGTSGNTDTQYF
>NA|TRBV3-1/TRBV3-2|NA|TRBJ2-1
TGTGCCAGCAGCCAAGGCGAAGCCCCGGACAATGAGCAGTTCTTC
CASSQGEAPDNEQFF
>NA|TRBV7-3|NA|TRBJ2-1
TGTGCCAGCAGCCCGGGACAAGATAGTGAGCAGTTCTTC
CASSPGQDSEQFF
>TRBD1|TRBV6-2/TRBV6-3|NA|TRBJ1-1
TGTGCCAGCAGTTACTTACGACCCGGGACAGGGAATGAAGCTTTCTTT
CASSYLRPGTGNEAFF
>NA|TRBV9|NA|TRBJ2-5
TGTGCCAGCAGCGTAGGGTGGCAAGAAGAGACCCAGTACTTC
CASSVGWQEETQYF
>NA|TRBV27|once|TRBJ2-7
TGTGCCAGCAGTTTAGGAGGGCTCGGTTACGAGCAGTACTTC
CASSLGGLGYEQYF
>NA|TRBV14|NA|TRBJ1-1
TGTGCCAGCAGCCAAGCCCTACAGGGAACACTTGCTTTCTTT
CASSQALQGTLAFF
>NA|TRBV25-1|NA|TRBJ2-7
TGTGCCAGCAGTGCTCCCCACAGGGAAAGCTCCTACGAGCAGTACTTC
CASSAPHRESSYEQYF
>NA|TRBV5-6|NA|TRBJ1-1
TGTGCCAGCAGCTTGGGGGCCGGGACTCAAGCTTTCTTT
CASSLGAGTQAFF